One sample yielded the 25 T cell receptor beta chains listed below, sequenced in a study of blood T cells in healthy people across ages. The second PCR ran 7 to 11 cycles with a sample-barcoded 5' primer and J-beta primers. Each CDR3 protein is one row after TCRdb ran MiXCR on the 5' RACE reads. The sample has hundreds of thousands of distinct CDR3 sequences, about 51% seen once. The sequencing sample was made of blood. These receptors were collected from a woman of 80 years or more in good health.

CDR3 loop: CASSVRRFGNEQYF. CDR3 coding DNA: TGTGCCAGCAGTGTGCGGAGGTTTGGCAATGAGCAGTACTTC. The V and J genes are TRBV12-3 or TRBV12-4 and TRBJ2-1; D might be TRBD2 (5 bases). The J call may not be correct, given that the DNA end is closer to TRBJ2-7. CDR3 length: 14 residues.

The V gene is TRBV29-1, the J gene TRBJ2-5; D may be TRBD1 (5 bases). The DNA end is a closer match to TRBJ2-7, so the J assignment may be wrong. This CDR3 is 13 amino acids long. Germline CDR1 is SQVTM and CDR2 is ANQGSEA. In DNA, the CDR3 is TGCAGCGTTGAGCTGGACATCCCCTACGAGCAGTACTTC. Protein product: CSVELDIPYEQYF.

The chain couples TRBV5-1 to TRBJ2-3, with D possibly called TRBD1 or TRBD2 (5 bases each). V was pared by 3 bases and J by 3 bases, with 17 bases between. Germline CDR1 reads SGHRS; CDR2 reads YFSETQ. The CDR3 spans 16 residues. Here the CDR3 reads CASSSPRGQPTDTQYF. The CDR3 DNA follows: TGCGCCAGCAGCTCACCGAGGGGCCAGCCAACAGATACGCAGTATTTT. Looking up the rest from reference TRBV5-1 and TRBJ2-3 gives the full variable domain: KAGVTQTPRYLIKTRGQQVTLSCSPISGHRSVSWYQQTPGQGLQFLFEYFSETQRNKGNFPGRFSGRQFSNSRSEMNVSTLELGDSALYLCASSSPRGQPTDTQYFGPGTRLTVL.

Turning to this clonotype: This may be a read error, as it is one base from a much larger clone. This CDR3 reads CSAREPGRQETQFF. The CDR3 region has the DNA TGCAGTGCTAGAGAACCAGGGAGACAAGAGACCCAGTTCTTC. The chain couples TRBV20-1 to TRBJ2-1, with D tentatively TRBD1 or TRBD2 (5 bases each). The V end lost 0 bases, the J end lost 13 bases, and 19 bases lay between the germline ends. The CDR3 consists of 14 residues. Germline CDR1 DFQATT, CDR2 SNEGSKA (reference sequence).

CDR3: CASSLALKGQPQHF. In nucleotides, the CDR3 is TGTGCCAGCAGCTTAGCCCTAAAGGGTCAGCCCCAGCATTTT. J is TRBJ1-5 and V is TRBV7-8; D is undetermined. This CDR3 comprises 14 residues. Germline CDR1 is SGHVS and CDR2 is FQNEAQ. Trimming stripped 0 bases from V and 6 bases from J, with 9 bases between.

The chain links TRBV27 to TRBJ2-4, with D perhaps TRBD1 (5 bases). The CDR3 is 16 amino acids. The V end lost 0 bases, the J end lost 5 bases, and 14 bases lay between the germline ends. Germline CDR1 reads MNHEY; CDR2 reads SMNVEV (reference sequence). The CDR3 sequence is CASSLSPYDSQNIQYF. Written as DNA, the CDR3 is TGTGCCAGCAGTTTATCCCCCTACGACAGCCAAAACATTCAGTACTTC.

The chain joins TRBV12-3 or TRBV12-4 to TRBJ2-5, with TRBD1 identical over 11 bases. With 6 bases clipped from V and 5 bases from J, the junction kept 8 bases outside the gene matches. This CDR3 has 15 amino acids. The DNA for the CDR3 is TGTGCCAGCAGCCCGGGACAGGGGGTAACGGAGACCCAGTACTTC. Amino acids: CASSPGQGVTETQYF.

The chain is built from TRBV29-1 and TRBJ2-2; D gene ambiguous. The CDR3 consists of 12 residues. Germline V gene sequence: CDR1 SQVTM, CDR2 ANQGSEA. V lost 3 bases to trimming and J lost 0 bases, with 2 bases between them. CDR3 region: CSVDPNTGELFF. The CDR3, as DNA: TGCAGCGTTGACCCGAACACCGGGGAGCTGTTTTTT.

The chain combines TRBV3-1 with TRBJ2-3; D is unclear. The germline V and J ends were trimmed by 1 base and 5 bases, with 7 bases remaining between them. This CDR3 is built from 13 residues. Germline V gives CDR1 LGHDT, CDR2 YNNKEL (reference sequence). The CDR3 is CASSQGPLDTQYF. DNA for the CDR3: TGTGCCAGCAGCCAAGGTCCGTTAGATACGCAGTATTTT.

Only a few counts were recorded for this clonotype. One end of the junction does not line up with germline, which may come from a read error. This chain connects TRBV29-1 to TRBJ2-5; D is perhaps TRBD1 or TRBD2 (5 bases each). Germline-derived CDR1 and CDR2 are SQVTM and ANQGSEA. CDR3 length: 13 residues. CDR3 loop: CCVGRDLQETQYF. In nucleotides, the CDR3 is TGCTGCGTGGGACGGGACCTACAAGAGACCCAGTACTTC. The variable domain in full, completed from reference TRBV29-1 and TRBJ2-5, reads SAVISQKPSRDICQRGTSLTIQCQVDSQVTMMFWYRQQPGQSLTLIATANQGSEATYESGFVIDKFPISRPNLTFSTLTVSNMSPEDSSIYLCCVGRDLQETQYFGPGTRLLVL.

The chain combines TRBV7-2 with TRBJ2-5; the D gene is possibly TRBD2 (5 bases). This CDR3 has 16 residues. Germline CDR1 and CDR2: SGHTA and FQGNSA. Trimming removed 5 bases from V and 11 bases from J, with 27 bases in between. The CDR3 region is CASSPHLGSSYNGQYF. CDR3 in DNA: TGTGCCAGCAGCCCACACCTTGGGAGCTCCTACAATGGGCAGTACTTC.

In this sample, this clonotype turned up once. V and J are TRBV7-3 and TRBJ2-1; D is uncertain. V lost 2 bases, J lost 10 bases, and 15 bases lay in between. Per germline, CDR1 SGHTA and CDR2 FQGTGA. The CDR3 sequence is 14 residues long. CDR3 sequence (DNA): TGTGCCAGCAGCTTACACAGTGGACCCGTGGAGCAGTTCTTC. Amino acids: CASSLHSGPVEQFF.

This clonotype was recorded many times. The chain carries TRBV25-1 and TRBJ2-6; the D is unclear. Germline CDR1 and CDR2: MGHDK and SYGVNS. Trimming removed 3 bases at V and 2 bases at J, with 11 bases between. This CDR3 has 16 residues. The CDR3 nucleotides read TGTGCCAGCAGTGATCAGACTCTTCCTGGGGCCAACGTCCTGACTTTC. This translates into CASSDQTLPGANVLTF.

Details on this clonotype: A junction end diverges from the germline sequence, so it may reflect a read error. The chain couples TRBV12-3 or TRBV12-4 to TRBJ1-5; 7 bases map to TRBD1. This CDR3 comprises 15 residues. The CDR3 DNA sequence: TGTGCCAGCAGCCATGACAGGGTTATCAATCGGCCCCAGCATTTT. It codes for CASSHDRVINRPQHF.

The rearrangement uses TRBV5-6 and TRBJ2-5; no reliable D call. Germline V gene data show CDR1 as SGHDT and CDR2 as YYEEEE. CDR3 length: 12 amino acids. Trimming shortened V by 0 bases and J by 11 bases, and 11 bases separated the two germline ends. In DNA form, the CDR3 reads TGTGCCAGCAGCTTGGGGGAATATGAGCAGTACTTC. It translates to CASSLGEYEQYF.

The V gene is TRBV6-6, the J gene TRBJ2-7; 9 bases are a match to TRBD1. The J call may not be correct, given that the DNA end is closer to TRBJ2-5. The CDR3 has 13 residues. Per the germline V gene, CDR1 is MNHNY and CDR2 is SVGAGI (reference sequence). The CDR3 DNA reads TGTGCCAGTCTCACAGGGGGCGAGGAGACCCAGTACTTC. This translates into CASLTGGEETQYF.

The gene calls are TRBV20-1 and TRBJ2-5; TRBD2 might be the D (5 bases). This CDR3 is built from 16 residues. The V and J ends lost 0 bases and 2 bases respectively, with 16 bases between them. Germline lookup yields CDR1 DFQATT and CDR2 SNEGSKA (reference sequence). CDR3 region: CSARDNRDISQETQYF. DNA for the CDR3: TGCAGTGCTAGAGATAATCGGGATATCTCACAAGAGACCCAGTACTTC.

The CDR3 protein is CASSQARAGGNYEQYF. CDR3 bases: TGTGCCAGCAGCCAAGCACGGGCAGGGGGGAACTACGAGCAGTACTTC. This chain joins TRBV3-1 and TRBJ2-7; D perhaps matches TRBD1 (7 bases). Trimming stripped 1 base from V and 3 bases from J, with 16 bases between. The CDR3 is made up of 16 amino acids. Germline CDR1 and CDR2: LGHDT and YNNKEL (reference sequence).

This chain connects TRBV3-1 to TRBJ2-3, with D possibly TRBD2 on 6 matching bases. V dropped 5 bases and J dropped 0 bases, with 9 bases sitting between them. Germline V gene sequence: CDR1 LGHDT, CDR2 YNNKEL (reference sequence). The CDR3 consists of 14 residues. The CDR3 region is CASSGGESTDTQYF. CDR3 coding DNA: TGTGCCAGCAGCGGCGGGGAGAGCACAGATACGCAGTATTTT.

This clonotype showed up just a few times. The chain uses TRBV12-3 or TRBV12-4 and TRBJ2-3; D tentatively fits TRBD1 or TRBD2 (6 bases each). This CDR3 region has 16 residues. Trimming shortened V by 5 bases and J by 6 bases, and 21 bases separated the two germline ends. In DNA form, the CDR3 reads TGTGCCAGCAGTAGGAGGGCAGGGGAGTTGTTCGATACGCAGTATTTT. Translated: CASSRRAGELFDTQYF.

Comments on this clonotype: A single base separates this from a much larger clone, so it may be a read error. This chain joins TRBV6-1 and TRBJ2-5, with D uncertain. V lost 3 bases to trimming and J lost 11 bases, with 16 bases between them. CDR1 and CDR2 from the germline V gene are MNHNS and SASEGT. This CDR3 comprises 13 residues. The CDR3 nucleotides are TGTGCCAGCAGTGACCTACGAGCAAAAAGTCAGTACTTC. This codes for CASSDLRAKSQYF.

In the case of this clonotype: This likely comes from a read error, as the CDR3 has no conserved phenylalanine or tryptophan at its end. It is unclear where the CDR3 begins or ends on the DNA, so no DNA is shown, and the CDR3 is as TCRdb lists it. The chain couples TRBV5-1 to TRBJ2-5; the DNA was not used to check the table's D call, TRBD1. Germline V gene sequence: CDR1 SGHRS, CDR2 YFSETQ. With termini counted, the CDR3 has 19 amino acids. CDR3 amino acids: CASSFLGQGIRTDGYTFGS.

This clonotype was seen more than once but under ten times. The V gene is TRBV7-9, the J gene TRBJ2-5; possibly TRBD1 for D (5 bases). Trimming stripped 4 bases from V and 4 bases from J, with 10 bases between. Germline CDR1 reads SEHNR; CDR2 reads FQNEAQ (reference sequence). CDR3 length: 13 residues. CDR3 in amino acids: CASSSRGPETQYF. In nucleotides, the CDR3 is TGTGCCAGCAGCTCAAGGGGTCCAGAGACCCAGTACTTC.

This clonotype was picked up many times. The chain uses TRBV7-9 and TRBJ1-2; 8 bases agree with TRBD1. The CDR3 runs to 12 residues. Germline V CDR1 and CDR2: SEHNR, FQNEAQ (reference sequence). J gave up 4 bases and V 11 bases, and 6 bases lay outside the gene matches. As DNA, the CDR3 is TGTGCCGGAGAGACAGGGGCCTATGGCTACACCTTC. It codes for CAGETGAYGYTF.

This clonotype was observed a few times. The chain combines TRBV11-2 with TRBJ2-7; D remains unclear. V was cut by 5 bases and J by 4 bases, with 12 bases left in between. The CDR3 has 13 residues. Germline CDR1 reads SGHAT; CDR2 reads FQNNGV. In DNA, the CDR3 is TGTGCCAGCAGCCGCAGCCCCCAATACGAGCAGTACTTC. Amino acid sequence: CASSRSPQYEQYF.